This T cell receptor (beta chain) was retrieved from a study of shared clonotypes between healthy human individuals. Regarding the study as a whole: Sampling used blood alone; tissue repertoires probably differ.

Authors' methods: Filtering of immunoSEQ junctional sequences could not match full-length read filtering. Measured with immunoSEQ multiplex PCR; TCRdb has only the in-frame clones, and not every one. V, J and clone size are taken as reported in that table, and D and trimming were inferred from the DNA itself. The repertoire holds millions of clones, with 85% to 95% as singletons. Healthy HIV-negative adults without recent acute infections or vaccinations served as donors. The ends were cut back, 1 base at V and 14 bases at J, with 12 bases in the middle. This CDR3 spans 13 amino acids. Per germline, CDR1 MNHNS and CDR2 SASEGT. Only one count was recorded for this clone. Its specificity is not known.

The clonotype comes from a man aged 18 to 30 in good health. V usage is TRBV6-1 and J usage is TRBJ1-6; tentatively, D is TRBD1 (5 bases). Sequenced input: naive CD4+ T cells sorted from blood. Indicated subset: CD45RA+ positively selected. CDR3 sequence: CASSEVRGGSLHF. DNA for the CDR3: TGTGCCAGCAGTGAAGTCCGTGGGGGATCCCTCCACTTT.